Presented here are 16 T cell receptor beta chains from one specimen sequenced in a study of T cell responses to AZD1222 COVID-19 vaccine (dated by TCRdb to about 2021). Read against the paper, the sample's time point label means: baseline before first vaccination. The library relied on the immunoSEQ multiplex PCR assay. TCRdb took this table from immuneACCESS and kept in-frame rearrangements with V and J called. Such tables lack part of the clones; where checked against another copy, unresolved V genes explain under half of the gap, and the rest is unexplained. The sample table shows 120,000 or so clones, and around 94% are seen once. Clones ranked in the top ten supply around 1.5% of the sample. This material consisted of peripheral blood, taken on day 0 of AZD1222 vaccination. These receptors were collected from an adult in good health.

The rearrangement links TRBV28 to TRBJ2-7; 10 bases match TRBD2. The germline CDR1 and CDR2 sequences are MDHEN and SYDVKM. V gave up 3 bases and J gave up 4 bases; unmatched junction bases: 6. This CDR3 is 15 amino acids long. The CDR3 sequence: CASSFGGLAEYEQYV. Written as DNA, the CDR3 is TGTGCCAGCAGTTTTGGAGGACTAGCGGAGTACGAGCAGTACGTC.

This clone was seen a single time. The chain uses TRBV4-1 and TRBJ2-1; D gene unclear. CDR1 MGHRA and CDR2 YSYEKL come from the germline V gene. The ends were cut back, 1 base at V and 8 bases at J, with 12 bases in the middle. The CDR3 runs to 14 residues. This chain's CDR3 is CASSQVGRSDEQFF. As DNA, the CDR3 is TGCGCCAGCAGCCAAGTCGGTAGATCCGATGAGCAGTTCTTC.

The chain is built from TRBV4-1 and TRBJ2-1, with TRBD2 matching 9 bases. The CDR3 runs to 15 residues. V lost 1 base, J lost 2 bases, and 0 bases stayed unmatched. Looked up from germline, CDR1 is MGHRA and CDR2 is YSYEKL. Written as DNA, the CDR3 is TGCGCCAGCAGCCAAGTAGCGGGAGCCTACAATGAGCAGTTCTTC. Translation: CASSQVAGAYNEQFF.

This chain joins TRBV19 and TRBJ1-1; 10 positions agree with TRBD1. In germline, CDR1 is LNHDA, CDR2 SQIVND (reference sequence). J lost 5 bases, V lost 4 bases, and 4 bases had no gene match. The CDR3 has 14 residues. The CDR3 DNA is TGTGCCAGTAGTACGGGACAGGGGTCAACTGAAGCTTTCTTT. Translation: CASSTGQGSTEAFF.

This chain links TRBV5-1 with TRBJ1-3; D uncertain. V was pared by 4 bases and J by 0 bases, with 11 bases between. Per the germline V gene, CDR1 is SGHRS and CDR2 is YFSETQ. The CDR3 is 15 residues long. CDR3 region: CASSQDGNSGNTIYF. The DNA of the CDR3 is TGCGCCAGCAGCCAGGACGGGAACTCTGGAAACACCATATATTTT.

This chain links TRBV18 with TRBJ1-1; D might be TRBD1 (6 bases). Trimming stripped 6 bases from V and 5 bases from J, with 16 bases between. The length of the CDR3 is 14 residues. Germline values: CDR1 KGHSH, CDR2 LQKENI. The CDR3 sequence: CASSHGQGRTEAFF. DNA for the CDR3: TGTGCCAGCTCCCATGGGCAGGGGAGAACTGAAGCTTTCTTT.

The V gene is TRBV2, the J gene TRBJ2-3; possible D gene TRBD2, 6 bases. The germline V gene encodes CDR1 SNHLY and CDR2 FYNNEI. Trimming took 2 bases from V and 4 from J, leaving 10 bases between them. The CDR3 extends over 14 amino acids. The CDR3 DNA reads TGTGCCAGCAGTGAACAGACTAGTTCAGATACGCAGTATTTT. Translation: CASSEQTSSDTQYF.

The V call is TRBV19, the J call TRBJ2-3; D may be TRBD1 or TRBD2 (5 bases each). The germline V gene has CDR1 LNHDA and CDR2 SQIVND (reference sequence). V shed 4 bases and J shed 4 bases, with 6 bases lying between them. This CDR3 is 12 amino acids long. CDR3: CASSRGSDTQYF. The CDR3 DNA reads as TGTGCCAGTAGTAGGGGGTCAGATACGCAGTATTTT.

The V and J genes are TRBV30 and TRBJ2-1; D is uncertain. Trimming removed 4 bases at V and 2 bases at J, with 6 bases between. Germline V gene data show CDR1 as GTSNPN and CDR2 as SVGIG (reference sequence). The CDR3 loop spans 12 amino acids. The CDR3: CAWTPAYNEQFF. The CDR3, as DNA: TGTGCCTGGACCCCGGCCTACAATGAGCAGTTCTTC. Full variable domain (missing parts from reference TRBV30 and TRBJ2-1): SQTIHQWPATLVQPVGSPLSLECTVEGTSNPNLYWYRQAAGRGLQLLFYSVGIGQISSEVPQNLSASRPQDRQFILSSKKLLLSDSGFYLCAWTPAYNEQFFGPGTRLTVL.

Here the CDR3 DNA reads TGTGCCAGCAGCTTAGGGCCAGGAGAAGAGAAGGGCTACACCTTC. It yields the protein CASSLGPGEEKGYTF. J is TRBJ1-2 and V is TRBV7-2; D is ambiguous. The CDR3 has 15 residues. The V end was cut by 1 base, the J end by 8 bases, with 17 bases between. Germline lookup yields CDR1 SGHTA and CDR2 FQGNSA.

The chain has TRBV4-1 and TRBJ2-3, with D maybe TRBD2 (5 bases). CDR3 length equals 14 residues. V lost 3 bases to trimming and J lost 0 bases, with 7 bases between them. Germline V gene sequence: CDR1 MGHRA, CDR2 YSYEKL. The CDR3 is CASSQWESTDTQYF. CDR3 DNA: TGCGCCAGCAGCCAGTGGGAGAGCACAGATACGCAGTATTTT.

In this sample, this clone turned up once. The chain links TRBV11-3 to TRBJ2-7, with D perhaps TRBD2 (5 bases). The V gene lost 0 bases and the J gene lost 1 base, with 7 bases spanning the gap. Germline CDR1 SGHNT, CDR2 YENEEA. The CDR3 length is 14 residues. The CDR3 DNA sequence: TGTGCCAGCAGCTTAGACAGCGGATCCTACGAGCAGTACGTC. Translation: CASSLDSGSYEQYV.

The chain uses TRBV7-6 and TRBJ2-5; TRBD2 is a possible D gene (6 bases). This CDR3 is 15 amino acids long. The V gene lost 1 base and the J gene lost 1 base, with 10 bases spanning the gap. Germline CDR1 SGHVS, CDR2 FNYEAQ. CDR3 sequence: CASSLGAGTQETQYF. In DNA form, the CDR3 reads TGTGCCAGCAGCTTAGGTGCGGGAACCCAAGAGACCCAGTACTTC.

The chain links TRBV12-3 or TRBV12-4 to TRBJ1-5; D uncertain. With 3 bases removed from V and 2 bases from J, the gap between germline ends came to 5 bases. The CDR3 consists of 13 residues. This CDR3 is CASSFGGNQPQHF. CDR3 nucleotide sequence: TGTGCCAGCAGTTTTGGTGGCAATCAGCCCCAGCATTTT.

The V and J genes are TRBV10-3 and TRBJ1-1, with 7 nucleotides matching TRBD1. V trimming: 3 bases; J trimming: 1 base; junction bases outside the gene matches: 5. From germline, CDR1 is ENHRY and CDR2 SYGVKD. This CDR3 has 15 amino acids. CDR3 DNA sequence: TGTGCCATCAGTGAAGAGGGGGCTGGGAACACTGAAGCTTTCTTT. It is translated as CAISEEGAGNTEAFF.

V usage is TRBV6-5 and J usage is TRBJ1-1; a possible D gene is TRBD1 (5 bases). V shed 8 bases and J shed 7 bases, with 17 bases lying between them. Per germline, CDR1 MNHEY and CDR2 SVGAGI. The CDR3 runs to 13 residues. As DNA, the CDR3 is TGTGCCAGCCTCCAGGGACCGACGGGTGAAGCTTTCTTT. Translating gives CASLQGPTGEAFF.